Following are 13 T cell receptor beta chains from one sample sequenced in a study of lymphopenia after photon versus proton radiotherapy. The table came from immunoSEQ multiplex PCR; TCRdb's copy has only in-frame clones and leaves some out. The sample carries about 40,000 clones, just over 85% recorded once. The source was peripheral blood, collected from a patient treated with proton-based radiotherapy. All receptors derive from a woman in her 70s with pancreatic cancer. Some clones in this sample may be carry-over from other donors' samples.

The chain links TRBV5-4 to TRBJ2-1; no clear D. CDR3 size: 13 residues. The germline V gene has CDR1 SGHNT and CDR2 YYREEE (reference sequence). The V end was cut by 4 bases, the J end by 5 bases, with 10 bases between. Written as DNA, the CDR3 is TGTGCCAGCAGCCTTGGACCTAACAATGAGCAGTTCTTC. Translating gives CASSLGPNNEQFF.

The rearrangement links TRBV11-1 to TRBJ2-1; 8 bases line up with TRBD2. V lost 3 bases to trimming and J lost 10 bases; unmatched junction nucleotides: 11. The CDR3 extends over 15 amino acids. Germline values: CDR1 SGHAT, CDR2 FQDESV (reference sequence). CDR3 sequence: CASSLDGRAIKEQFF. CDR3 bases: TGTGCCAGCAGCTTGGACGGGAGGGCCATCAAGGAGCAGTTCTTC.

This chain connects TRBV28 to TRBJ2-7; 8 bases are shared with TRBD1. This CDR3 contains 15 residues. V was clipped by 4 bases and J by 0 bases; unmatched bases: 5. From germline, CDR1 is MDHEN and CDR2 SYDVKM. The CDR3 is CASSSPGQASYEQYF. CDR3 coding DNA: TGTGCCAGCAGTTCGCCGGGACAGGCCTCCTACGAGCAGTACTTC. Based on the CDR3 plus reference TRBV28 and TRBJ2-7, the full variable domain is DVKVTQSSRYLVKRTGEKVFLECVQDMDHENMFWYRQDPGLGLRLIYFSYDVKMKEKGDIPEGYSVSREKKERFSLILESASTNQTSMYLCASSSPGQASYEQYFGPGTRLTVT.

This clone was found once. CDR3 nucleotides: TGTGCCAGCAGCTTAACTCCACAGGCAGATACGCAGTATTTT. This codes for CASSLTPQADTQYF. V is TRBV7-3 and J is TRBJ2-3, with TRBD1 as a possible D gene (5 bases). V lost 0 bases, J lost 4 bases, and 8 bases lay in between. Germline V gives CDR1 SGHTA, CDR2 FQGTGA. The CDR3 loop spans 14 amino acids.

The chain links TRBV6-5 to TRBJ1-3; D ambiguous. V was pared by 7 bases and J by 2 bases, with 12 bases between. There are 14 residues in the CDR3. CDR1 and CDR2 from the germline V gene are MNHEY and SVGAGI. The CDR3 sequence is CASTNGVAGNTIYF. CDR3 bases: TGTGCCAGCACCAACGGGGTTGCTGGAAACACCATATATTTT.

CDR3 sequence reads: CSVEPLLGYEQYF. The CDR3, as DNA: TGCAGCGTTGAACCACTCCTAGGGTACGAGCAGTACTTC. This rearrangement joins TRBV29-1 to TRBJ2-7, with unresolved D. Germline loops: CDR1 SQVTM, CDR2 ANQGSEA. The CDR3 is 13 amino acids. Trimming shortened V by 2 bases and J by 4 bases, and 12 bases separated the two germline ends.

V is TRBV7-9 and J is TRBJ1-1; D call uncertain. Germline CDR1 reads SEHNR; CDR2 reads FQNEAQ (reference sequence). The CDR3 has 16 residues. V dropped 1 base and J dropped 1 base, with 13 bases sitting between them. In DNA, the CDR3 is TGTGCCAGCAGCTTAGAAATTTACGGCGAGAACACTGAAGCTTTCTTT. It codes for CASSLEIYGENTEAFF.

The chain uses TRBV28 and TRBJ1-5; 7 bases align to TRBD1. Germline lookup yields CDR1 MDHEN and CDR2 SYDVKM. After removal of 8 bases from V and 7 bases from J, the junction contained 11 bases not matched to a gene. The CDR3 consists of 14 residues. The CDR3 here is CASGSGGSGQPQHF. The CDR3 nucleotides are TGTGCCAGCGGCTCAGGGGGTTCGGGGCAGCCCCAGCATTTT.

The V gene is TRBV19, the J gene TRBJ2-7; a possible D gene is TRBD1 (6 bases). In germline, CDR1 is LNHDA, CDR2 SQIVND (reference sequence). The length of the CDR3 is 14 residues. Trimming stripped 1 base from V and 2 bases from J, with 9 bases between. In DNA, the CDR3 is TGTGCCAGTAGTATAGCGGGACACCCCTACGAGCAGTACTTC. Translated: CASSIAGHPYEQYF.

The CDR3 protein is CASSLNSRLAGAYEQYF. CDR3 nucleotide sequence: TGTGCCAGCAGCTTAAATTCGCGACTAGCGGGAGCCTACGAGCAGTACTTC. The V call is TRBV7-2, the J call TRBJ2-7; TRBD2 agrees at 12 bases. V lost 2 bases to trimming and J lost 2 bases; unmatched junction nucleotides: 7. The germline V gene has CDR1 SGHTA and CDR2 FQGNSA. This CDR3 has 17 amino acids.

The sample holds a few counts of this clone. V gene TRBV18 combines with J gene TRBJ2-6; 9 bases line up with TRBD1. The CDR3 has 17 residues. Germline lookup yields CDR1 KGHSH and CDR2 LQKENI. V shed 8 bases, J shed 3 bases, and the junction held 11 bases outside the gene matches. The CDR3 DNA reads as TGTGCCAGCAAATACGGGACAGGGACCAGTGGGGCCAACGTCCTGACTTTC. Translation: CASKYGTGTSGANVLTF. Using reference TRBV18 and TRBJ2-6 for the parts outside the CDR3, the full variable domain is NAGVMQNPRHLVRRRGQEARLRCSPMKGHSHVYWYRQLPEEGLKFMVYLQKENIIDESGMPKERFSAEFPKEGPSILRIQQVVRGDSAAYFCASKYGTGTSGANVLTFGAGSRLTVL.

The genes are TRBV2 and TRBJ2-3; no definite D call. The CDR3 has 12 amino acids. V lost 4 bases and J lost 6, with 8 bases in between. CDR1 SNHLY and CDR2 FYNNEI come from the germline V gene. CDR3 coding DNA: TGTGCCAGCAGTGGGGTAGGCGATACGCAGTATTTT. Protein product: CASSGVGDTQYF.

This sequence joins TRBV4-1 and TRBJ2-1; 13 bases are a match to TRBD2. Germline V lookup: CDR1 MGHRA, CDR2 YSYEKL. Unmatched junction bases numbered 5, after V lost 8 bases and J lost 13 bases. The CDR3 runs 12 residues. CDR3 nucleotides: TGCGCCAGCCAGGGACTAGCGGGAACACAGTTCTTC. Its protein is CASQGLAGTQFF.